Listed below are T cell receptor beta chains from one sample, sequenced in a study of T-cell reconstitution after alpha-beta-depleted transplantation in children. TCRdb used MiXCR to reprocess the PCR reads, holding one entry per CDR3 protein. The table shows about 460,000 distinct CDR3 sequences, with around 12% occurring only once. Sample: PBMCs from the stem cell graft donor, taken from the stem cell graft. These receptors all come from a human donor who donated a stem cell graft to a child with combined immunodeficiency. Both conserved end residues are trimmed from each CDR3. The order of the fields is J gene, V gene, CDR3 length, D gene, CDR3 protein. D genes are given only for firm matches.

j_call: TRBJ2-1
v_call: TRBV29-1
cdr3_length: 13
d_call: .
cdr3_aa: SVDGGPSGNNEQF

j_call: TRBJ2-7
v_call: TRBV29-1
cdr3_length: 10
d_call: TRBD2
cdr3_aa: SVAGGRNEQY

j_call: TRBJ1-5
v_call: TRBV5-1
cdr3_length: 12
d_call: TRBD1
cdr3_aa: ASSLQGGDQPQH

j_call: TRBJ1-2
v_call: TRBV15
cdr3_length: 10
d_call: .
cdr3_aa: ATSRDRYGYT

j_call: TRBJ2-5
v_call: TRBV7-8
cdr3_length: 13
d_call: .
cdr3_aa: ASSLGRGSQETQY

j_call: TRBJ2-3
v_call: TRBV12-3/TRBV12-4
cdr3_length: 10
d_call: .
cdr3_aa: ASRGWTDTQY

j_call: TRBJ1-1
v_call: TRBV4-2
cdr3_length: 14
d_call: TRBD1
cdr3_aa: ASSLGGPRMNTEAF

j_call: TRBJ2-2
v_call: TRBV6-1
cdr3_length: 13
d_call: TRBD1
cdr3_aa: ASSRRDRGPGELF

j_call: TRBJ1-2
v_call: TRBV28
cdr3_length: 12
d_call: .
cdr3_aa: ASSSFSGFYGYT

j_call: TRBJ2-5
v_call: TRBV12-3/TRBV12-4
cdr3_length: 13
d_call: TRBD2
cdr3_aa: ASSPIAGGEETQY

j_call: TRBJ1-3
v_call: TRBV10-3
cdr3_length: 12
d_call: .
cdr3_aa: AVRDGLSGNTIY

j_call: TRBJ2-7
v_call: TRBV10-3
cdr3_length: 13
d_call: TRBD2
cdr3_aa: AISGRLLTSHEQY

j_call: TRBJ2-1
v_call: TRBV21-1
cdr3_length: 12
d_call: .
cdr3_aa: AIEGTLGNNEQF

j_call: TRBJ2-5
v_call: TRBV9
cdr3_length: 10
d_call: .
cdr3_aa: ASSVSLGTQY

j_call: TRBJ2-5
v_call: TRBV5-1
cdr3_length: 12
d_call: .
cdr3_aa: ASSLIGGLETQY

j_call: TRBJ2-5
v_call: TRBV3-1
cdr3_length: 12
d_call: .
cdr3_aa: ASSLFGQRQTQY

j_call: TRBJ2-1
v_call: TRBV20-1
cdr3_length: 12
d_call: TRBD1
cdr3_aa: SAFDRGIYNEQF

j_call: TRBJ2-5
v_call: TRBV20-1
cdr3_length: 7
d_call: .
cdr3_aa: SAGETQY

j_call: TRBJ1-2
v_call: TRBV12-3/TRBV12-4
cdr3_length: 13
d_call: TRBD1
cdr3_aa: ASSLVRGRGYGYT

j_call: TRBJ2-7
v_call: TRBV12-3/TRBV12-4
cdr3_length: 15
d_call: TRBD2
cdr3_aa: ASSPTGRPSGSYEQY

j_call: TRBJ2-7
v_call: TRBV5-1
cdr3_length: 12
d_call: .
cdr3_aa: ASSPDGYSYEQY

j_call: TRBJ2-7
v_call: TRBV12-3/TRBV12-4
cdr3_length: 11
d_call: TRBD2
cdr3_aa: ASSLGLVSEQY

j_call: TRBJ1-2
v_call: TRBV12-3/TRBV12-4
cdr3_length: 11
d_call: .
cdr3_aa: ASRPFGTIGYT